The 30 T cell receptor beta chains in this list originate from one sample, sequenced in a study of cytomegalovirus exposure and HLA in healthy donors. Vbeta (60) and Jbeta (13) primers were used in the PCR. Here immunoSEQ multiplex PCR was the method, and the copy in TCRdb shows in-frame clones only, minus some. The data show roughly 80,000 clones, with 81% seen just once and 1.5% to 2% held by the top ten. Sequencing used PBMCs. These receptors were taken from a woman aged 30 to 39 in good health and CMV-seronegative.

CDR3: CASSSPLAGVSYEQYF. The CDR3 DNA sequence: TGTGCCAGCAGTTCCCCCCTAGCGGGAGTGTCCTACGAGCAGTACTTC. The chain combines TRBV6-6 with TRBJ2-7, with 10 bases that match TRBD2. CDR1 and CDR2 from the germline V gene are MNHNY and SVGAGI (reference sequence). The CDR3 runs 16 residues. V trimming: 4 bases; J trimming: 1 base; junction bases outside the gene matches: 7.

This chain uses TRBV5-8 with TRBJ2-5; D perhaps matches TRBD2 (6 bases). V dropped 2 bases and J dropped 5 bases, with 10 bases sitting between them. The germline gives CDR1 SGHTS, CDR2 YDEGEE. There are 13 residues in the CDR3. The chain's CDR3 is CASSFSGDETQYF. The DNA of the CDR3 is TGTGCCAGCAGCTTTAGCGGCGATGAGACCCAGTACTTC.

The chain carries TRBV28 and TRBJ2-3, with D maybe TRBD1 (5 bases). The CDR3 has 14 amino acids. Germline V gene sequence: CDR1 MDHEN, CDR2 SYDVKM. Trimming cost V 10 bases and J 2 bases, with 16 bases left between them. The chain's CDR3 is CATGVRGYTDTQYF. CDR3 nucleotides: TGTGCCACCGGTGTTAGGGGCTACACAGATACGCAGTATTTT.

The chain carries TRBV5-1 and TRBJ2-5, with 11 bases aligning to TRBD2. CDR1 SGHRS and CDR2 YFSETQ come from the germline V gene. This CDR3 contains 17 residues. V gave up 1 base and J gave up 4 bases; unmatched junction bases: 9. The CDR3 region is CASSLRDSGRVGETQYF. In nucleotides, the CDR3 is TGCGCCAGCAGCTTGCGGGATAGCGGGAGGGTAGGAGAGACCCAGTACTTC.

The chain combines TRBV28 with TRBJ2-2, with 11 bases that match TRBD1. The CDR3 totals 16 residues. Germline V gene sequence: CDR1 MDHEN, CDR2 SYDVKM. The ends lost 6 bases at V and 5 bases at J; junction bases unmatched: 8. The CDR3 DNA is TGTGCCAGCAGAAGACCCGGGACAGGGGGAACCGGGGAGCTGTTTTTT. Translation: CASRRPGTGGTGELFF.

The chain recombines TRBV14 with TRBJ2-7, with unresolved D. V was trimmed by 0 bases and J by 0 bases, leaving 6 bases between them. Germline V gene lookup returns CDR1 SGHDN and CDR2 FVKESK. This CDR3 spans 14 amino acids. CDR3 coding DNA: TGTGCCAGCAGCCAAGATCGCGCCTCCTACGAGCAGTACTTC. Translating gives CASSQDRASYEQYF.

This clone was detected only a few times. The rearrangement links TRBV28 to TRBJ2-1; TRBD2 aligns across 13 bases. Germline assignment: CDR1 MDHEN and CDR2 SYDVKM. The V gene end was trimmed by 2 bases and the J gene end by 0 bases; junction bases not matched to a gene: 16. The CDR3 totals 22 residues. The CDR3 bases are TGTGCCAGCAGTTTAGTGACAAGCTTCTTGGGACTAGCGGGACCCTCCTACAATGAGCAGTTCTTC. It encodes CASSLVTSFLGLAGPSYNEQFF.

This sequence joins TRBV28 and TRBJ1-2; 10 bases align to TRBD1. Germline V gives CDR1 MDHEN, CDR2 SYDVKM. Trimming removed 5 bases from V and 2 bases from J; junction bases left unmatched: 2. This CDR3 region has 14 residues. The CDR3, as DNA: TGTGCCAGCAGTGCGGACAGGGGGAACTATGGCTACACCTTC. Encoded protein: CASSADRGNYGYTF.

The V gene is TRBV7-2, the J gene TRBJ1-2, with 8 bases aligning to TRBD1. Trimming removed 3 bases from V and 8 bases from J; junction bases left unmatched: 11. Germline V CDR1 and CDR2: SGHTA, FQGNSA. This CDR3 region has 15 residues. DNA of the CDR3: TGTGCCAGCAGCTTTAGTCAGGGGGCCTCGCTGGGCTACACCTTC. The encoded protein is CASSFSQGASLGYTF. Together with reference TRBV7-2 and TRBJ1-2, the CDR3 gives the full variable domain: GAGVSQSPSNKVTEKGKDVELRCDPISGHTALYWYRQSLGQGLEFLIYFQGNSAPDKSGLPSDRFSAERTGGSVSTLTIQRTQQEDSAVYLCASSFSQGASLGYTFGSGTRLTVV.

The chain joins TRBV2 to TRBJ2-5; 10 bases match TRBD2. V lost 2 bases, J lost 0 bases, and 3 bases stayed unmatched. The V gene's germline CDR1 is SNHLY and CDR2 FYNNEI. CDR3 length: 16 amino acids. CDR3 nucleotide sequence: TGTGCCAGCAGTGAACTAGCGGGAGAGAACCAAGAGACCCAGTACTTC. Residues: CASSELAGENQETQYF. The variable domain in full, completed from reference TRBV2 and TRBJ2-5, reads EPEVTQTPSHQVTQMGQEVILRCVPISNHLYFYWYRQILGQKVEFLVSFYNNEISEKSEIFDDQFSVERPDGSNFTLKIRSTKLEDSAMYFCASSELAGENQETQYFGPGTRLLVL.

V is TRBV7-3 and J is TRBJ2-7; maybe TRBD1 (5 bases). The CDR3 runs 13 residues. Germline CDR1 is SGHTA and CDR2 is FQGTGA. V lost 5 bases to trimming and J lost 6 bases, with 14 bases between them. CDR3 region: CASSLGPLGEQYF. CDR3 DNA: TGTGCCAGCAGCCTGGGGCCCCTAGGCGAGCAGTACTTC.

The gene calls are TRBV29-1 and TRBJ2-7; possibly TRBD1 for D (6 bases). V was trimmed by 4 bases and J by 1 base, leaving 8 bases between them. Looked up from germline, CDR1 is SQVTM and CDR2 is ANQGSEA. The CDR3 runs to 12 residues. The CDR3 here is CSVVQGSYEQYF. In nucleotides, the CDR3 is TGCAGCGTTGTACAGGGATCCTACGAGCAGTACTTC.

This clone showed up just a few times. The rearrangement links TRBV30 to TRBJ2-1; tentatively, D is TRBD2 (6 bases). Trimming left V 8 bases short and J 1 base short, with 12 bases between. The CDR3 consists of 13 residues. Germline CDR1 and CDR2: GTSNPN and SVGIG (reference sequence). CDR3 DNA sequence: TGTGCCGGCGGGGCGGGTTCCTACAATGAGCAGTTCTTC. This codes for CAGGAGSYNEQFF.

The rearrangement uses TRBV2 and TRBJ1-2, with 9 bases fitting TRBD1. V lost 6 bases and J lost 5; bases outside the gene matches: 10. In germline, CDR1 is SNHLY, CDR2 FYNNEI. The CDR3 is 15 amino acids. For the CDR3, the DNA is TGTGCCAGCAGCCCTCGGACAGGGGCTGCATATGGCTACACCTTC. This sequence encodes CASSPRTGAAYGYTF. The full variable domain, completed using reference TRBV2 and TRBJ1-2, is EPEVTQTPSHQVTQMGQEVILRCVPISNHLYFYWYRQILGQKVEFLVSFYNNEISEKSEIFDDQFSVERPDGSNFTLKIRSTKLEDSAMYFCASSPRTGAAYGYTFGSGTRLTVV.

This chain joins TRBV4-2 and TRBJ2-5; 8 bases agree with TRBD2. The CDR3 contains 15 residues. The junction had 8 bases not matched to a gene; V was cut back by 4 bases and J by 4 bases. Germline CDR1 reads LGHNA; CDR2 reads YNFKEQ. CDR3 residues: CASSLERERRETQYF. CDR3 DNA sequence: TGTGCCAGCAGCCTGGAGCGGGAGCGTCGAGAGACCCAGTACTTC.

The rearrangement links TRBV29-1 to TRBJ2-5, with D possibly matching TRBD1 (6 bases). Trimming shortened V by 6 bases and J by 5 bases, and 13 bases separated the two germline ends. The germline V gene encodes CDR1 SQVTM and CDR2 ANQGSEA. The CDR3 consists of 12 residues. The CDR3 DNA reads as TGCAGCGTCCAACAGGGTCAGGAGACCCAGTACTTC. This translates into CSVQQGQETQYF. Together with reference TRBV29-1 and TRBJ2-5, the CDR3 gives the full variable domain: SAVISQKPSRDICQRGTSLTIQCQVDSQVTMMFWYRQQPGQSLTLIATANQGSEATYESGFVIDKFPISRPNLTFSTLTVSNMSPEDSSIYLCSVQQGQETQYFGPGTRLLVL.

The gene calls are TRBV19 and TRBJ2-7, with 8 bases that match TRBD2. Losses at the gene ends were 5 bases for V and 6 bases for J; bases not matched to a gene: 12. This CDR3 is built from 15 residues. Germline V lookup: CDR1 LNHDA, CDR2 SQIVND (reference sequence). CDR3 in amino acids: CASSPLTGGPGEQYF. The CDR3 DNA reads TGTGCCAGTAGTCCCCTGACGGGAGGGCCAGGCGAGCAGTACTTC.

CDR3 nucleotide sequence: TGTGCCAGCTCGGGACAGGGGACCTACGAGCAGTACTTC. Its protein is CASSGQGTYEQYF. This rearrangement joins TRBV9 to TRBJ2-7; 10 bases map to TRBD1. V trimming: 7 bases; J trimming: 2 bases; junction bases outside the gene matches: 3. This CDR3 has 13 residues. In germline, CDR1 is SGDLS, CDR2 YYNGEE.

This rearrangement joins TRBV5-1 to TRBJ2-3, with 11 bases identical to TRBD1. Per germline, CDR1 SGHRS and CDR2 YFSETQ. The CDR3 covers 15 residues. J gave up 6 bases and V 4 bases, and 7 bases lay outside the gene matches. The CDR3 DNA sequence: TGCGCCAGCAGCCTCGGACAGGGGGCATTTGATACGCAGTATTTT. Its protein is CASSLGQGAFDTQYF.

Here the CDR3 reads CASSLAGGNYAYEQYF. The CDR3 DNA is TGTGCCAGCAGCTTAGCGGGAGGGAACTACGCCTACGAGCAGTACTTC. The chain uses TRBV7-9 and TRBJ2-7; the match to TRBD2 covers 7 bases. CDR3 size: 16 residues. The germline V gene has CDR1 SEHNR and CDR2 FQNEAQ (reference sequence). V lost 0 bases to trimming and J lost 2 bases; unmatched junction nucleotides: 7.

This chain uses TRBV4-1 with TRBJ2-1, with 7 bases matching TRBD2. CDR1 MGHRA and CDR2 YSYEKL come from the germline V gene. The CDR3 has 18 amino acids. The V segment lost 0 bases and the J segment 8 bases; nucleotides outside the gene matches: 16. The CDR3 protein is CASSQDSAESGAEDEQFF. The DNA for the CDR3 is TGCGCCAGCAGCCAAGATTCAGCGGAAAGCGGGGCAGAAGATGAGCAGTTCTTC.

The genes are TRBV28 and TRBJ2-1, with 11 bases matching TRBD2. V shed 11 bases, J shed 11 bases, and the junction held 14 bases outside the gene matches. CDR1 and CDR2 from the germline V gene are MDHEN and SYDVKM. CDR3 length: 14 residues. CDR3 loop: CAGSLAGDKNKQFF. The DNA of the CDR3 is TGTGCCGGTTCACTAGCGGGAGATAAAAACAAGCAGTTCTTC.

The chain combines TRBV28 with TRBJ2-3, with 9 bases matching TRBD2. The CDR3 totals 19 residues. Losses at the gene ends were 5 bases for V and 2 bases for J; bases not matched to a gene: 17. CDR1 and CDR2 (germline): MDHEN, SYDVKM. This CDR3 reads CASSTYTRISGLATDTQYF. DNA of the CDR3: TGTGCCAGCAGTACTTATACCAGAATCTCGGGACTAGCCACAGATACGCAGTATTTT.

The V gene is TRBV2, the J gene TRBJ1-5; TRBD1 matches 9 bases. V lost 3 bases, J lost 10 bases, and 7 bases stayed unmatched. The CDR3 loop spans 14 amino acids. Germline V CDR1 and CDR2: SNHLY, FYNNEI. The CDR3 loop is CASSEAGQGLPQHF. In DNA form, the CDR3 reads TGTGCCAGCAGTGAGGCAGGACAGGGGCTACCCCAGCATTTT.

V is TRBV5-1 and J is TRBJ1-1; D is perhaps TRBD1 (6 bases). This CDR3 spans 17 amino acids. Germline V gene sequence: CDR1 SGHRS, CDR2 YFSETQ. Trimming cost V 4 bases and J 1 base, with 20 bases left between them. The CDR3 reads CASSLWSQGEGNTEAFF. CDR3 in DNA: TGCGCCAGCAGCCTGTGGTCACAGGGCGAGGGGAACACTGAAGCTTTCTTT.

This clone was counted a single time. The V and J genes are TRBV6-1 and TRBJ2-1, with TRBD1 as a possible D gene (5 bases). The CDR3 totals 12 residues. The V gene's germline CDR1 is MNHNS and CDR2 SASEGT. V lost 5 bases to trimming and J lost 10 bases, with 12 bases between them. The CDR3 region is CASSRLGAEQFF. The CDR3 nucleotides are TGTGCCAGCAGTCGGCTTGGGGCGGAGCAGTTCTTC.

The rearrangement links TRBV15 to TRBJ1-2, with a possible D match to TRBD1 (6 bases). CDR1 is LNHNV and CDR2 is YYDKDF in the germline V gene (reference sequence). The CDR3 has 14 amino acids. Trimming shortened V by 3 bases and J by 8 bases, and 16 bases separated the two germline ends. The CDR3: CATSRGDTSSGYTF. CDR3 nucleotide sequence: TGTGCCACCAGCAGGGGGGACACCTCGAGCGGCTACACCTTC.

The genes are TRBV28 and TRBJ2-1; TRBD2 might be the D (6 bases). There are 15 residues in the CDR3. Deletions cut 5 bases from V and 3 bases from J, with 14 bases between. Per germline, CDR1 MDHEN and CDR2 SYDVKM. CDR3: CASSPRETGYNEQFF. CDR3 nucleotide sequence: TGTGCCAGCAGTCCACGGGAGACGGGCTACAATGAGCAGTTCTTC.

This chain links TRBV5-1 with TRBJ2-7; possible D gene TRBD1, 6 bases. The V gene lost 4 bases and the J gene lost 2 bases, with 10 bases spanning the gap. The CDR3 length is 13 residues. Germline CDR1 SGHRS, CDR2 YFSETQ. The CDR3 region has the DNA TGCGCCAGCAGCCCGACAGGCGCCTACGAGCAGTACTTC. Translation: CASSPTGAYEQYF.

This sequence joins TRBV6-4 and TRBJ1-2, with D unclear. Germline CDR1 reads MRHNA; CDR2 reads SNTAGT. Trimming shortened V by 6 bases and J by 0 bases, and 8 bases separated the two germline ends. The CDR3 extends over 13 amino acids. CDR3 in amino acids: CASSRSANYGYTF. The DNA of the CDR3 is TGTGCCAGCAGCAGGTCTGCTAACTATGGCTACACCTTC.